These 26 T cell receptor beta chains were all obtained from the same sample, sequenced in a study of T cell changes during pregnancy in multiple sclerosis. Measured with immunoSEQ multiplex PCR; TCRdb has only the in-frame clones, and not every one. The profile shows under 85,000 clones, more than 90% of them singletons. The sequencing used CD4+ T cells from peripheral blood mononuclear cells, collected before pregnancy. These receptor sequences come from a female donor with multiple sclerosis, enrolled in a pregnancy study.

J is TRBJ2-7 and V is TRBV21-1; the DNA was not used to check the table's D call, TRBD1. TRBV21-1 is recorded as a pseudogene. The CDR3 is made up of 16 amino acids. The chain's CDR3 is CASRLRGGDRGLEQYF. CDR3 nucleotides: TGTGCCAGCAGGCTCCGAGGGGGGGACAGGGGGCTCGAGCAGTACTTC.

This chain uses TRBV19 with TRBJ1-1; D gene unclear. Germline V gene sequence: CDR1 LNHDA, CDR2 SQIVND (reference sequence). There are 15 residues in the CDR3. V shed 4 bases and J shed 4 bases, with 16 bases lying between them. The CDR3: CASSSLADAGTEAFF. CDR3 sequence (DNA): TGTGCCAGTAGTAGCCTGGCGGATGCGGGCACTGAAGCTTTCTTT. Filled out from reference TRBV19 and TRBJ1-1, the complete variable domain reads DGGITQSPKYLFRKEGQNVTLSCEQNLNHDAMYWYRQDPGQGLRLIYYSQIVNDFQKGDIAEGYSVSREKKESFPLTVTSAQKNPTAFYLCASSSLADAGTEAFFGQGTRLTVV.

The chain combines TRBV30 with TRBJ2-3; maybe TRBD1 (5 bases). This CDR3 has 11 residues. CDR1 and CDR2 from the germline V gene are GTSNPN and SVGIG (reference sequence). Between the trimmed V and J ends, which lost 6 bases and 7 bases, there was a span of 11 bases. For the CDR3, the DNA is TGTGCCTGCTCCCTGGGGCATACGCAGTATTTT. Translated: CACSLGHTQYF. Complete variable domain (other parts from reference TRBV30 and TRBJ2-3): SQTIHQWPATLVQPVGSPLSLECTVEGTSNPNLYWYRQAAGRGLQLLFYSVGIGQISSEVPQNLSASRPQDRQFILSSKKLLLSDSGFYLCACSLGHTQYFGPGTRLTVL.

The chain has TRBV7-2 and TRBJ1-2; TRBD1 might be the D (5 bases). The CDR3 has 14 residues. Trimming took 5 bases from V and 5 from J, leaving 15 bases between them. Germline assignment: CDR1 SGHTA and CDR2 FQGNSA. Written as DNA, the CDR3 is TGTGCCAGCAGCCCGATCGGGGAGGGGTATGGCTACACCTTC. Translated, it gives CASSPIGEGYGYTF. The whole variable domain, filled in from reference TRBV7-2 and TRBJ1-2, reads GAGVSQSPSNKVTEKGKDVELRCDPISGHTALYWYRQSLGQGLEFLIYFQGNSAPDKSGLPSDRFSAERTGGSVSTLTIQRTQQEDSAVYLCASSPIGEGYGYTFGSGTRLTVV.

The CDR3, as DNA: TGCGCCAGCAGCTTGGAAGGGGGCATTGAAAAACTGTTTTTT. Amino acids: CASSLEGGIEKLFF. V and J are TRBV5-1 and TRBJ1-4; 7 bases map to TRBD1. The length of the CDR3 is 14 residues. CDR1 SGHRS and CDR2 YFSETQ come from the germline V gene. The V and J ends lost 0 bases and 7 bases, in that order; junction bases with no gene match: 3.

The chain is built from TRBV29-1 and TRBJ2-2; D perhaps matches TRBD2 (7 bases). Per germline, CDR1 SQVTM and CDR2 ANQGSEA. V was trimmed by 6 bases and J by 5 bases, leaving 13 bases between them. The CDR3 spans 13 residues. The chain's CDR3 is CSVGAGATGELFF. The CDR3 nucleotides read TGCAGCGTGGGTGCGGGGGCGACCGGGGAGCTGTTTTTT.

This chain connects TRBV10-3 to TRBJ1-1, with D tentatively TRBD1 (6 bases). The ends were cut back, 1 base at V and 4 bases at J, with 13 bases in the middle. The CDR3 runs to 15 residues. CDR1 ENHRY and CDR2 SYGVKD come from the germline V gene. CDR3: CAISEWNLGATEAFF. The CDR3 DNA is TGTGCCATCAGTGAGTGGAACTTGGGGGCCACTGAAGCTTTCTTT.

The chain is built from TRBV30 and TRBJ2-1; 8 nucleotides line up with TRBD1. The V gene's germline CDR1 is GTSNPN and CDR2 SVGIG (reference sequence). The ends lost 1 base at V and 7 bases at J; junction bases unmatched: 3. The length of the CDR3 is 13 residues. As DNA, the CDR3 is TGTGCCTGGAGTGCCGACAGGGGAAATGAGCAGTTCTTC. Protein sequence: CAWSADRGNEQFF.

The chain carries TRBV7-3 and TRBJ2-2; no clear D. The length of the CDR3 is 16 residues. Germline V gene data show CDR1 as SGHTA and CDR2 as FQGTGA. V lost 1 base, J lost 2 bases, and 11 bases lay in between. CDR3 residues: CASSLNVGTNTGELFF. CDR3 DNA: TGTGCCAGCAGCTTAAATGTGGGCACCAACACCGGGGAGCTGTTTTTT.

The CDR3 DNA is TGTGCCAGCAGCTTGCCCTTAGGACAGGGGGCAAGAGGCTACACCTTC. Translation: CASSLPLGQGARGYTF. The chain uses TRBV5-4 and TRBJ1-2; TRBD1 agrees at 11 bases. V dropped 1 base and J dropped 8; count of bases not matched to a gene: 10. The germline gives CDR1 SGHNT, CDR2 YYREEE (reference sequence). There are 16 residues in the CDR3.

This chain uses TRBV2 with TRBJ1-1; TRBD1 matches at 7 bases. Germline trimming cut 4 bases from V and 1 base from J; bases unmatched to any gene: 12. Germline-derived CDR1 and CDR2 are SNHLY and FYNNEI. CDR3 length equals 17 residues. DNA for the CDR3: TGTGCCAGCAGTGTGGCAGGGGGGACCGGAGGGAACACTGAAGCTTTCTTT. Translated, it gives CASSVAGGTGGNTEAFF.

Turning to this clone: No DNA is shown, since the ends of the CDR3 on it are uncertain; the CDR3 is the one TCRdb lists. The chain recombines TRBV27 with TRBJ1-1; the DNA was not compared with TRBD1, the D call given in the table. Germline CDR1 MNHEY, CDR2 SMNVEV (reference sequence). The CDR3 region is 16 residues in length, termini included. CDR3 loop: CASSTSGQAVGTEAFF.

V usage is TRBV10-3 and J usage is TRBJ2-3; 10 bases are a match to TRBD2. With 3 bases clipped from V and 5 bases from J, the junction kept 5 bases outside the gene matches. CDR1 is ENHRY, CDR2 SYGVKD, per germline. This CDR3 is 15 amino acids long. Written as DNA, the CDR3 is TGTGCCATCAGTGAAAAGCGGGAGGGGAGAGATACGCAGTATTTT. The encoded protein is CAISEKREGRDTQYF.

This rearrangement joins TRBV29-1 to TRBJ1-5, with D possibly TRBD1 on 6 matching bases. V was shortened by 1 base and J by 2 bases, with 9 bases between the two germline ends. This CDR3 has 14 residues. Germline lookup yields CDR1 SQVTM and CDR2 ANQGSEA. CDR3 in amino acids: CSVEVGGRNQPQHF. The CDR3, as DNA: TGCAGCGTTGAAGTCGGGGGGCGCAATCAGCCCCAGCATTTT.

CDR3 bases: TGTGCCAGCAGCACCAGGGCGCATAACACCCGAGAATCCTACGAGCAGTACTTC. It is translated as CASSTRAHNTRESYEQYF. The chain combines TRBV7-8 with TRBJ2-7; D perhaps matches TRBD1 (5 bases). The CDR3 runs 18 residues. Deletions cut 5 bases from V and 1 base from J, with 24 bases between. CDR1 SGHVS and CDR2 FQNEAQ come from the germline V gene.

This clone was seen a handful of times. The chain recombines TRBV18 with TRBJ1-1; no clear D gene. Germline V lookup: CDR1 KGHSH, CDR2 LQKENI. This CDR3 has 14 amino acids. Trimming took off 3 bases at V and 3 bases at J, with 11 bases between the two ends. This CDR3 reads CASSPSGLHTEAFF. DNA for the CDR3: TGTGCCAGCTCACCCTCCGGGTTGCACACTGAAGCTTTCTTT.

The chain recombines TRBV21-1 with TRBJ2-7; TRBD1, the table's D call, lacks a check against the DNA. TRBV21-1 is assigned pseudogene status. The CDR3 covers 14 residues. CDR3 region: CASSTKPSGNEQYF. DNA of the CDR3: TGTGCCAGCAGCACCAAACCCTCAGGGAACGAGCAGTACTTC.

The J gene is TRBJ1-1, the V gene TRBV16; no clear D. The length of the CDR3 is 16 residues. Germline assignment: CDR1 KGHSY and CDR2 FQNENV. V was cut by 4 bases and J by 0 bases, with 15 bases left in between. The CDR3 bases are TGTGCCAGCAGCCGGCAGACGACTATACTGAACACTGAAGCTTTCTTT. Its protein product is CASSRQTTILNTEAFF.

This clone was counted a single time. V and J are TRBV7-3 and TRBJ2-2, with 10 bases fitting TRBD2. The CDR3 has 20 amino acids. V was pared by 1 base and J by 2 bases, with 13 bases of the junction left unmatched. CDR1 and CDR2 (germline): SGHTA, FQGTGA. CDR3 bases: TGTGCCAGCAGCTTAAGGGCCCCAGGACTAGCGGCTATTAACACCGGGGAGCTGTTTTTT. This gives the protein CASSLRAPGLAAINTGELFF. The full variable domain, its missing parts supplied by reference TRBV7-3 and TRBJ2-2, is GAGVSQTPSNKVTEKGKYVELRCDPISGHTALYWYRQSLGQGPEFLIYFQGTGAADDSGLPNDRFFAVRPEGSVSTLKIQRTERGDSAVYLCASSLRAPGLAAINTGELFFGEGSRLTVL.

The genes are TRBV19 and TRBJ2-3; TRBD1 might be the D (5 bases). The CDR3 has 14 residues. CDR1 is LNHDA, CDR2 SQIVND, per germline (reference sequence). Trimming stripped 6 bases from V and 2 bases from J, with 12 bases between. CDR3 DNA: TGTGCCAGTAGATTCGACAGCAACACAGATACGCAGTATTTT. Protein product: CASRFDSNTDTQYF.

V gene TRBV28 combines with J gene TRBJ2-3, with 7 bases aligning to TRBD1. This CDR3 has 15 residues. Germline assignment: CDR1 MDHEN and CDR2 SYDVKM. V dropped 5 bases and J dropped 1; count of bases not matched to a gene: 6. The CDR3 region has the DNA TGTGCCAGCAGTCTGCCCGGGACAGGCACAGATACGCAGTATTTT. Its protein is CASSLPGTGTDTQYF.

The genes are TRBV30 and TRBJ2-1; D call uncertain. The CDR3 has 11 residues. CDR1 and CDR2 from the germline V gene are GTSNPN and SVGIG (reference sequence). Trimming removed 1 base from V and 6 bases from J, with 4 bases in between. As DNA, the CDR3 is TGTGCCTGGAGTGCCCTCAATGAGCAGTTCTTC. The encoded protein is CAWSALNEQFF.

The gene calls are TRBV7-2 and TRBJ2-7; D might be TRBD1 (6 bases). The CDR3 sequence is 15 residues long. The V gene lost 0 bases and the J gene lost 2 bases, with 11 bases spanning the gap. Germline lookup yields CDR1 SGHTA and CDR2 FQGNSA. This chain's CDR3 is CASSLAGAETYEQYF. The CDR3 region has the DNA TGTGCCAGCAGCTTAGCGGGGGCTGAGACCTACGAGCAGTACTTC.

This clone was seen only a few times. This sequence joins TRBV19 and TRBJ1-2, with a weak D call TRBD1 (5 bases). Germline lookup yields CDR1 LNHDA and CDR2 SQIVND (reference sequence). The CDR3 spans 13 residues. With 4 bases removed from V and 3 bases from J, the gap between germline ends came to 9 bases. The CDR3 reads CASSTQGHYGYTF. The DNA for the CDR3 is TGTGCCAGTAGTACCCAGGGCCACTATGGCTACACCTTC.

The rearrangement uses TRBV6-1 and TRBJ1-2, with D maybe TRBD1 (5 bases). CDR3 length: 15 amino acids. V was cut by 4 bases and J by 4 bases, with 16 bases left in between. Germline V gene data show CDR1 as MNHNS and CDR2 as SASEGT. The chain's CDR3 is CASSVYFVGLYGYTF. The CDR3 DNA reads as TGTGCCAGCAGTGTCTACTTTGTGGGACTCTATGGCTACACCTTC.

J is TRBJ2-7 and V is TRBV7-9; 8 bases match TRBD1. V shed 4 bases and J 4 bases; nucleotides not matched to a gene: 15. The V gene's germline CDR1 is SEHNR and CDR2 FQNEAQ (reference sequence). This CDR3 contains 17 residues. The CDR3 loop is CASSSPERADRGYEQYF. The CDR3 coding sequence is TGTGCCAGCAGCTCCCCAGAACGCGCCGACAGGGGATACGAGCAGTACTTC.